The clone carrying this TCR beta chain occurred once. This table comes from immunoSEQ multiplex PCR, and its TCRdb copy is limited to in-frame clones, with some not included. Of about 100,000 clones in the sample, roughly four fifths were seen once. This entry comes from a study of control samples from healthy donors and cancer patients. The sample consisted of blood. The sequence came from a man between 18 and 29 years old in good health.

The CDR3 region is CASSATGDGYTF. The CDR3 bases are TGTGCCAGCAGCGCGACAGGAGATGGCTACACCTTC. The V call is TRBV7-9, the J call TRBJ1-2; TRBD1 is a possible D gene (6 bases). Germline V CDR1 and CDR2: SEHNR, FQNEAQ (reference sequence). V was cut by 5 bases and J by 6 bases, with 10 bases left in between. The CDR3 sequence is 12 residues long.